The 18 T cell receptor beta chains below come from one sample, sequenced in a study of blood T cell repertoires in COVID-19. The table came from immunoSEQ multiplex PCR; TCRdb's copy has only in-frame clones and leaves some out. The data contain some 200,000 clones, 80% to 85% of them singletons. The sequencing input was PBMCs or T cells enriched from blood (not recorded which). The receptors shown here come from a woman aged 45 to 65 with acute COVID-19.

The chain joins TRBV18 to TRBJ2-7; 7 nucleotides agree with TRBD1. Germline assignment: CDR1 KGHSH and CDR2 LQKENI. The CDR3 has 14 residues. V was pared by 2 bases and J by 5 bases, with 6 bases of the junction left unmatched. The CDR3 coding sequence is TGTGCCAGCTCACCATTGGGACAGCCGAACGAGCAGTACTTC. Translated: CASSPLGQPNEQYF. Drawing the rest from reference TRBV18 and TRBJ2-7, the complete variable domain is NAGVMQNPRHLVRRRGQEARLRCSPMKGHSHVYWYRQLPEEGLKFMVYLQKENIIDESGMPKERFSAEFPKEGPSILRIQQVVRGDSAAYFCASSPLGQPNEQYFGPGTRLTVT.

The CDR3 region is CASSPKTSGRGNIQYF. In DNA, the CDR3 is TGTGCCAGCAGCCCAAAGACTAGCGGGAGAGGGAACATTCAGTACTTC. V is TRBV5-8 and J is TRBJ2-4; TRBD2 agrees at 12 bases. Germline values: CDR1 SGHTS, CDR2 YDEGEE. The CDR3 consists of 16 residues. V dropped 4 bases and J dropped 7; count of bases not matched to a gene: 9.

The V gene is TRBV4-2, the J gene TRBJ2-7, with 9 bases identical to TRBD1. The germline V gene encodes CDR1 LGHNA and CDR2 YNFKEQ. The CDR3 length is 16 residues. The trim removed 3 bases at V and 2 bases at J, leaving 8 bases unmatched. The CDR3 DNA reads as TGTGCCAGCAGCCATTCGATCGGACAGGGGACCTACGAGCAGTACTTC. Protein: CASSHSIGQGTYEQYF.

V is TRBV24-1 and J is TRBJ2-7; maybe TRBD1 (5 bases). The V and J ends lost 2 bases and 1 base respectively, with 11 bases between them. This CDR3 contains 15 residues. Germline values: CDR1 KGHDR, CDR2 SFDVKD. DNA of the CDR3: TGTGCCACCAGTGATTCTGGTAGGGGATCCTACGAGCAGTACTTC. The encoded protein is CATSDSGRGSYEQYF.

This clone was recorded a few times. The sample has other DNA sequences that encode this CDR3 too. The CDR3 here is CASSFENYGYTF. The DNA of the CDR3 is TGTGCCAGCAGCTTTGAGAACTATGGCTACACCTTC. V usage is TRBV7-9 and J usage is TRBJ1-2; D is uncertain. The V gene's germline CDR1 is SEHNR and CDR2 FQNEAQ (reference sequence). V gave up 3 bases and J gave up 2 bases, with 4 bases separating them. The CDR3 sequence is 12 residues long. The full variable domain, in which reference TRBV7-9 and TRBJ1-2 provide the parts outside the CDR3, is DTGVSQNPRHKITKRGQNVTFRCDPISEHNRLYWYRQTLGQGPEFLTYFQNEAQLEKSRLLSDRFSAERPKGSFSTLEIQRTEQGDSAMYLCASSFENYGYTFGSGTRLTVV.

The chain employs TRBV18 and TRBJ2-7, with D perhaps TRBD1 (6 bases). CDR1 KGHSH and CDR2 LQKENI come from the germline V gene. V dropped 1 base and J dropped 2 bases, with 12 bases sitting between them. The CDR3 runs to 15 residues. CDR3 in DNA: TGTGCCAGCTCACCACTCGGGACATCGCCCTACGAGCAGTACTTC. Amino acids: CASSPLGTSPYEQYF.

The chain employs TRBV4-2 and TRBJ2-5, with D maybe TRBD2 (6 bases). This CDR3 comprises 20 residues. V dropped 0 bases and J dropped 1 base, with 24 bases sitting between them. CDR1 is LGHNA, CDR2 YNFKEQ, per germline. The CDR3 region has the DNA TGTGCCAGCAGCCAAGATCCGGCGGGGAGCAGTTCGTTGTCCCAAGAGACCCAGTACTTC. It translates to CASSQDPAGSSSLSQETQYF.

This sequence joins TRBV5-1 and TRBJ1-4, with 8 bases lining up with TRBD1. Germline loops: CDR1 SGHRS, CDR2 YFSETQ. The CDR3 loop spans 16 amino acids. Trimming took 0 bases from V and 5 from J; bases not matched to a gene: 6. The CDR3 protein is CASSLGRTGQNEKLFF. CDR3 DNA sequence: TGCGCCAGCAGCTTGGGGCGGACAGGGCAAAATGAAAAACTGTTTTTT. Full variable domain (outside the CDR3, taken from reference TRBV5-1 and TRBJ1-4): KAGVTQTPRYLIKTRGQQVTLSCSPISGHRSVSWYQQTPGQGLQFLFEYFSETQRNKGNFPGRFSGRQFSNSRSEMNVSTLELGDSALYLCASSLGRTGQNEKLFFGSGTQLSVL.

The DNA for the CDR3 is TGTGCCACCAGCACTAGGTCGGGGGGACAAGAGACCCAGTACTTC. It codes for CATSTRSGGQETQYF. The chain joins TRBV15 to TRBJ2-5, with 7 bases identical to TRBD2. Germline V gene data show CDR1 as LNHNV and CDR2 as YYDKDF (reference sequence). The CDR3 length is 15 residues. V lost 4 bases and J lost 2; bases outside the gene matches: 7.

V gene TRBV15 combines with J gene TRBJ2-3; 8 bases are a match to TRBD1. The V gene's germline CDR1 is LNHNV and CDR2 YYDKDF (reference sequence). The ends lost 0 bases at V and 0 bases at J; junction bases unmatched: 8. This CDR3 spans 18 amino acids. This CDR3 reads CATSRDFPGGSSTDTQYF. The CDR3 DNA sequence: TGTGCCACCAGCAGAGATTTTCCAGGGGGCTCTAGCACAGATACGCAGTATTTT.

The V and J genes are TRBV6-1 and TRBJ1-1; D remains ambiguous. The germline V and J ends were trimmed by 2 bases and 3 bases, with 10 bases remaining between them. This CDR3 contains 14 residues. From germline, CDR1 is MNHNS and CDR2 SASEGT. CDR3 coding DNA: TGTGCCAGCAGTGAACGGGGAGCGCACACTGAAGCTTTCTTT. The encoded protein is CASSERGAHTEAFF.

This rearrangement joins TRBV7-3 to TRBJ2-3; maybe TRBD1 (5 bases). This CDR3 has 13 residues. Germline CDR1 SGHTA, CDR2 FQGTGA. Trimming stripped 5 bases from V and 3 bases from J, with 9 bases between. CDR3 region: CASSTPGTDTQYF. In DNA form, the CDR3 reads TGTGCCAGCAGCACTCCAGGGACAGATACGCAGTATTTT.

V gene TRBV3-1 (or the pseudogene TRBV3-2) combines with J gene TRBJ2-1; 7 positions match TRBD1. The CDR3 extends over 14 amino acids. V was pared by 4 bases and J by 3 bases, with 3 bases of the junction left unmatched. CDR1 is LGHDT and CDR2 is YNNKEL in the germline V gene (reference sequence). The CDR3 DNA is TGTGCCAGCAGCCGTGGGGACAGCTACAATGAGCAGTTCTTC. As protein: CASSRGDSYNEQFF.

This chain uses TRBV19 with TRBJ1-3; D unresolved. Per germline, CDR1 LNHDA and CDR2 SQIVND (reference sequence). Trimming shortened V by 7 bases and J by 2 bases, and 15 bases separated the two germline ends. The length of the CDR3 is 15 residues. CDR3 amino acids: CASTALGLTGNTIYF. Here the CDR3 DNA reads TGTGCCAGTACCGCCCTAGGTCTCACTGGAAACACCATATATTTT.

The chain joins TRBV6-6 to TRBJ2-5, with D possibly matching TRBD2 (6 bases). Between the trimmed V and J ends, which lost 5 bases and 2 bases, there was a span of 15 bases. This CDR3 comprises 15 residues. Per the germline V gene, CDR1 is MNHNY and CDR2 is SVGAGI (reference sequence). CDR3 bases: TGTGCCAGCAGTGCCGGGACTTCCCCTCAAGAGACCCAGTACTTC. It encodes CASSAGTSPQETQYF.

This clone was observed a few times. The V call is TRBV5-6, the J call TRBJ1-5; unclear D gene. Trimming cost V 4 bases and J 3 bases, with 17 bases left between them. The CDR3 contains 16 residues. The V gene's germline CDR1 is SGHDT and CDR2 YYEEEE. In nucleotides, the CDR3 is TGTGCCAGCAGCCTGTCGCGGTGGCGACCCAATCAGCCCCAGCATTTT. It is translated as CASSLSRWRPNQPQHF.

The chain uses TRBV21-1 and TRBJ1-5; TRBD1, the table's D call, was not compared with the DNA. TRBV21-1 is listed as a pseudogene. The CDR3 sequence is 19 residues long. The CDR3 here is CASSKNLVNRGNGNQPQHF. CDR3 bases: TGTGCCAGCAGCAAAAACCTAGTTAACAGGGGCAATGGGAATCAGCCCCAGCATTTT.

This clone was counted once. The rearrangement uses TRBV18 and TRBJ2-6; D gene ambiguous. Germline-derived CDR1 and CDR2 are KGHSH and LQKENI. The ends were cut back, 1 base at V and 2 bases at J, with 9 bases in the middle. The CDR3 has 16 residues. The CDR3 DNA reads as TGTGCCAGCTCACCACGAAGTGGCCCTGGGGCCAACGTCCTGACTTTC. The encoded protein is CASSPRSGPGANVLTF.